This T cell receptor (beta chain) emerged from a study of shared clonotypes between healthy human individuals. The V gene's germline CDR1 is SGHRS and CDR2 YFSETQ. The CDR3 runs to 16 residues. The junction had 10 bases not matched to a gene; V was cut back by 6 bases and J by 2 bases. The data were produced by immunoSEQ multiplex PCR, yet TCRdb's version contains in-frame clones alone and is incomplete. The sample holds 2,500,000 or so clones, around 90% seen once. The sequencing sample was made of naive CD4+ T cells sorted from blood. Noted subset: CD45RA+ positively selected. The chain links TRBV5-1 to TRBJ2-3, with 9 bases lining up with TRBD1. The clonotype was recovered from a young man in good health. The DNA for the CDR3 is TGCGCCAGCACCCGGGACAGGGCCGCCAACACAGATACGCAGTATTTT. Its translation: CASTRDRAANTDTQYF.